These 3 T cell receptor beta chains came from one sample sequenced in a study of blood T cell repertoires in COVID-19. Profiling relied on immunoSEQ multiplex PCR, and the TCRdb table lists in-frame clones only, not all of them. The data contain about 110,000 clones, about 91% of them singletons. The sequenced sample was peripheral blood. Receptors originate from a man aged 45 to 65 with active or convalescent COVID-19.

The chain uses TRBV2 and TRBJ2-3; TRBD2 aligns across 9 bases. The CDR3 covers 16 residues. V trimming: 7 bases; J trimming: 1 base; junction bases outside the gene matches: 9. Looked up from germline, CDR1 is SNHLY and CDR2 is FYNNEI. The CDR3 is CASNKGGGRGTDTQYF. The CDR3 region has the DNA TGTGCCAGCAACAAGGGAGGCGGGAGGGGCACAGATACGCAGTATTTT.

This chain uses TRBV27 with TRBJ1-1; D is undetermined. V was cut by 8 bases and J by 4 bases, with 5 bases left in between. Germline CDR1 reads MNHEY; CDR2 reads SMNVEV (reference sequence). The CDR3 runs to 10 residues. The DNA for the CDR3 is TGTGCCAGCGGCGGCACTGAAGCTTTCTTT. Translating it yields CASGGTEAFF.

In nucleotides, the CDR3 is TGTGCCAGCAGCTTCCGGGCTAGCGCAGATACGCAGTATTTT. Amino acid sequence: CASSFRASADTQYF. The chain has TRBV7-2 and TRBJ2-3; perhaps TRBD2 as D (6 bases). V lost 3 bases, J lost 4 bases, and 11 bases lay in between. This CDR3 spans 14 amino acids. Germline CDR1 is SGHTA and CDR2 is FQGNSA.